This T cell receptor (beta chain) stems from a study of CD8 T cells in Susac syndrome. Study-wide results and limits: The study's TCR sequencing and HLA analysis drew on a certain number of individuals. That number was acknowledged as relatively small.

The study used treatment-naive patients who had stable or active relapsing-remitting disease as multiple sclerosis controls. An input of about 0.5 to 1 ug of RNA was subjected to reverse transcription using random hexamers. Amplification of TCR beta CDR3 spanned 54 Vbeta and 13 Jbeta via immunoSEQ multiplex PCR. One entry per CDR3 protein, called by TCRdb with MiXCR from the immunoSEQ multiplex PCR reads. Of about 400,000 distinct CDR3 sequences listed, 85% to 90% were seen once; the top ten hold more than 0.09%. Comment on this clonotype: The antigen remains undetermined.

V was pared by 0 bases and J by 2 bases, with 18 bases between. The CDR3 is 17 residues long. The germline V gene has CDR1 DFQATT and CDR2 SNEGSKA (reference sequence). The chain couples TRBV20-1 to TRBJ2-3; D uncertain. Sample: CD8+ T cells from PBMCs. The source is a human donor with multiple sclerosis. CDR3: CSARDWAVPLNTDTQYF. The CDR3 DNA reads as TGCAGTGCTAGAGATTGGGCAGTTCCCCTTAACACAGATACGCAGTATTTT.